This T cell receptor beta chain was recovered during a study of OX40 agonist ivuxolimab in advanced cancers. Study overall: Patients received the agonistic anti-OX40 (CD134) antibody ivuxolimab. Past anti-PD-1, anti-PD-L1 or anti-CTLA-4 therapy was accepted, and 30% to 50% had received some.

This clone was counted a single time. Its antigen is currently unknown. General study results and limits: Among the lowest levels of clonal expansion were found in partial responders at 0.1-3.0 mg/kg.

This CDR3 is 17 amino acids long. The germline gives CDR1 LNHDA, CDR2 SQIVND (reference sequence). Germline trimming cut 2 bases from V and 4 bases from J; bases unmatched to any gene: 11. Produced via immunoSEQ multiplex PCR; TCRdb's table is partial and in-frame only. Among roughly 60,000 clones listed, about 94% were seen once. The chain links TRBV19 to TRBJ2-7; TRBD2 matches 10 bases. Sequences were derived from CD4+ or CD8+ T cells sorted from blood, sampled in a trial of the OX40 agonist ivuxolimab. The origin of this receptor is an adult with an advanced solid tumor such as melanoma, head and neck, liver or kidney cancer. This chain's CDR3 is CASSIYSGLAGAYEQYF. CDR3 DNA: TGTGCCAGTAGTATATACAGTGGTCTAGCGGGAGCGTACGAGCAGTACTTC.